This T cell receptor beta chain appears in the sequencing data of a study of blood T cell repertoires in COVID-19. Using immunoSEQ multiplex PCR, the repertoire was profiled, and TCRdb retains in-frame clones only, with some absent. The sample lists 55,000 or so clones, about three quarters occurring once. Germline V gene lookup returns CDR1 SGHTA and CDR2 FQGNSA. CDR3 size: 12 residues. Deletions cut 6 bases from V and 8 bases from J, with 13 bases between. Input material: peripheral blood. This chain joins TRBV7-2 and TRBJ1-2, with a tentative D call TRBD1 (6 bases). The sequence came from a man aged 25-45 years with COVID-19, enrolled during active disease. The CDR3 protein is CASRSDRLGYTF. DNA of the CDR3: TGTGCCAGCAGAAGCGACAGGCTGGGCTACACCTTC.